Presented here are 3 T cell receptor beta chains from one specimen sequenced in a study of technical replicates of blood from several donors. Profiling relied on immunoSEQ multiplex PCR, and the TCRdb table lists in-frame clones only, not all of them. The table has tens of thousands of clones, over 80% seen once. Sequenced material: T cells isolated from PBMCs. The source of these receptors is a human donor in good health.

The chain combines TRBV6-5 with TRBJ1-1, with TRBD1 identical over 9 bases. The V gene's germline CDR1 is MNHEY and CDR2 SVGAGI. This CDR3 region has 15 residues. V was pared by 2 bases and J by 2 bases, with 3 bases of the junction left unmatched. The CDR3 reads CASSYGDRDNTEAFF. DNA of the CDR3: TGTGCCAGCAGTTACGGGGACAGGGACAACACTGAAGCTTTCTTT.

The chain carries TRBV28 and TRBJ1-2, with TRBD1 as a possible D gene (6 bases). V was trimmed by 7 bases and J by 1 base, leaving 10 bases between them. From germline, CDR1 is MDHEN and CDR2 SYDVKM. This CDR3 region has 13 residues. CDR3 residues: CASKDSINYGYTF. CDR3 in DNA: TGTGCCAGCAAGGACAGCATTAACTATGGCTACACCTTC.

Only one count was recorded for this clone. The chain couples TRBV6-1 to TRBJ2-2, with TRBD1 as a possible D gene (6 bases). In germline, CDR1 is MNHNS, CDR2 SASEGT. This CDR3 is built from 16 residues. Trimming stripped 1 base from V and 1 base from J, with 10 bases between. The CDR3 reads CASSEDRARNTGELFF. As DNA, the CDR3 is TGTGCCAGCAGTGAAGACAGGGCCCGGAACACCGGGGAGCTGTTTTTT.